Each of the 13 T cell receptor beta chains below was sequenced from the same sample in a study of metastatic and nonmetastatic thyroid tumors (dated by TCRdb to 2020 to 2021). The protocol used for the library was PCR. Data came from an Illumina HiSeq 4000. The public sequencing data were trimmed at Q25 with fastp and processed into clonotypes with MiXCR by TCRdb, which kept only in-frame beta chains. The sample includes 32,000 or so clones, with 15% to 20% observed a single time. Around 12% of the sample belongs to the ten largest clones. No treatment had been received by any patient before thyroid surgery. The material sequenced was blood. The source of these receptors is a male donor with papillary thyroid cancer or a benign thyroid nodule (not recorded which). Some clones in this sample may be carry-over from other donors' samples.

This sequence joins TRBV7-9 and TRBJ2-5; D not certain. Germline V gene data show CDR1 as SEHNR and CDR2 as FQNEAQ (reference sequence). CDR3 size: 14 residues. Trimming took 0 bases from V and 5 from J, leaving 10 bases between them. CDR3: CASSLAGISETQYF. The CDR3 DNA reads TGTGCCAGCAGCTTAGCCGGTATTAGCGAGACCCAGTACTTC.

This clone was seen ten or more times. The J gene is TRBJ2-7, the V gene TRBV30; 7 bases map to TRBD1. The CDR3 runs 12 residues. Trimming removed 6 bases from V and 1 base from J; junction bases left unmatched: 3. CDR1 GTSNPN and CDR2 SVGIG come from the germline V gene (reference sequence). The CDR3 sequence is CACAQGSYEQYF. The CDR3 region has the DNA TGTGCCTGTGCACAGGGGTCCTACGAGCAGTACTTC.

This chain joins TRBV6-5 and TRBJ2-1, with unresolved D. The CDR3 covers 20 residues. V was cut by 4 bases and J by 0 bases, with 25 bases left in between. Per germline, CDR1 MNHEY and CDR2 SVGAGI. CDR3 loop: CASSWEGWRGRSSSYNEQFF. For the CDR3, the DNA is TGTGCCAGCAGTTGGGAAGGGTGGAGAGGCCGATCGAGCTCCTACAATGAGCAGTTCTTC.

This clone was observed a few times. The V and J genes are TRBV27 and TRBJ1-1, with 9 bases aligning to TRBD1. The CDR3 length is 13 residues. CDR1 is MNHEY and CDR2 is SMNVEV in the germline V gene (reference sequence). V was pared by 8 bases and J by 6 bases, with 7 bases of the junction left unmatched. The CDR3 bases are TGTGCCAGCGGCGGACAGGGGTTCTCTGAAGCTTTCTTT. Translating it yields CASGGQGFSEAFF.

V is TRBV7-9 and J is TRBJ1-2, with TRBD1 matching 7 bases. V was clipped by 5 bases and J by 5 bases; unmatched bases: 5. The CDR3 has 13 residues. Germline loops: CDR1 SEHNR, CDR2 FQNEAQ (reference sequence). Here the CDR3 reads CASSTPGQYGYTF. CDR3 nucleotides: TGTGCCAGCAGCACACCGGGACAGTATGGCTACACCTTC.

This clone is categorized as medium-sized (0.01 to 0.1%). The chain employs TRBV6-2 or TRBV6-3 and TRBJ1-6, with 9 bases identical to TRBD1. The ends lost 3 bases at V and 7 bases at J; junction bases unmatched: 4. CDR1 MNHEY and CDR2 SVGEGT come from the germline V gene. This CDR3 spans 15 amino acids. The CDR3 is CASSYSGQGNSPLHF. DNA for the CDR3: TGTGCCAGCAGTTATTCCGGACAGGGGAATTCACCCCTCCACTTT.

The rearrangement links TRBV28 to TRBJ2-7, with 8 bases that match TRBD1. Trimming took 5 bases from V and 5 from J; bases not matched to a gene: 14. Germline CDR1 reads MDHEN; CDR2 reads SYDVKM. The CDR3 contains 16 residues. This chain's CDR3 is CASSPDRQGSGDEQYF. The CDR3 nucleotides are TGTGCCAGCAGTCCAGATCGACAGGGGTCCGGCGACGAGCAGTACTTC.

This clone showed up many times. The rearrangement uses TRBV7-2 and TRBJ1-3; tentative D call: TRBD1 (5 bases). The CDR3 runs 14 residues. Trimming removed 5 bases at V and 4 bases at J, with 12 bases between. Germline V CDR1 and CDR2: SGHTA, FQGNSA. CDR3 in amino acids: CASSTGTPGNTIYF. The CDR3, as DNA: TGTGCCAGCAGCACTGGGACGCCGGGAAACACCATATATTTT.

This clone was seen at least ten times. The CDR3 here is CASSFELNLSGANVLTF. The CDR3 region has the DNA TGTGCCAGCAGTTTTGAGCTAAACTTGTCTGGGGCCAACGTCCTGACTTTC. V and J are TRBV12-3 or TRBV12-4 and TRBJ2-6; D gene unclear. V lost 3 bases to trimming and J lost 1 base, with 13 bases between them. The CDR3 covers 17 residues.

In its sample, this clone was seen a few times. This chain connects TRBV6-2 or TRBV6-3 to TRBJ1-6; no definite D call. Per the germline V gene, CDR1 is MNHEY and CDR2 is SVGEGT. This CDR3 contains 14 residues. V was trimmed by 2 bases and J by 3 bases, leaving 5 bases between them. The DNA of the CDR3 is TGTGCCAGCAGTTACACAAACTATAATTCACCCCTCCACTTT. This codes for CASSYTNYNSPLHF.

V gene TRBV20-1 combines with J gene TRBJ2-2; 7 bases agree with TRBD1. V trimming: 5 bases; J trimming: 0 bases; junction bases outside the gene matches: 3. Germline values: CDR1 DFQATT, CDR2 SNEGSKA (reference sequence). This CDR3 has 14 amino acids. The CDR3 region is CSARQGANTGELFF. Written as DNA, the CDR3 is TGCAGTGCTCGACAGGGTGCGAACACCGGGGAGCTGTTTTTT.

This clone was detected a few times. V and J are TRBV6-2 or TRBV6-3 and TRBJ2-3, with D unclear. The CDR3 covers 15 residues. CDR1 MNHEY and CDR2 SVGEGT come from the germline V gene. The V gene lost 5 bases and the J gene lost 1 base, with 13 bases spanning the gap. CDR3 DNA sequence: TGTGCCAGCAGTCACCCTCGGGCGGGCACAGATACGCAGTATTTT. It codes for CASSHPRAGTDTQYF.

At least ten counts were recorded for this clone. The chain couples TRBV6-2 or TRBV6-3 to TRBJ1-5, with D maybe TRBD1 (5 bases). The V gene lost 10 bases and the J gene lost 0 bases, with 10 bases spanning the gap. CDR1 is MNHEY and CDR2 is SVGEGT in the germline V gene. The CDR3 has 13 amino acids. The CDR3 spells CATGRDSNQPQHF. The CDR3 region has the DNA TGTGCCACCGGCAGGGATAGCAATCAGCCCCAGCATTTT.